One and the same sample provided the 15 T cell receptor beta chains below, sequenced in a study of cytomegalovirus exposure and HLA in healthy donors. PCR primers comprised 60 Vbeta and 13 Jbeta primers. TCRdb keeps only in-frame clones here, not all; method: immunoSEQ multiplex PCR. The sample includes approximately 120,000 clones, 81% of them seen just once. The specimen sequenced was PBMCs. The receptors stem from a man between 18 and 35 years old in good health and CMV-seronegative.

The chain has TRBV6-1 and TRBJ2-1; the match to TRBD2 covers 8 bases. Trimming took 6 bases from V and 14 from J; bases not matched to a gene: 12. This CDR3 is built from 13 residues. Looked up from germline, CDR1 is MNHNS and CDR2 is SASEGT. The CDR3 loop reads CASRPSGSPGEFF. The CDR3 nucleotides read TGTGCCAGCAGACCTAGCGGGTCTCCGGGGGAGTTCTTC.

This clone was observed a few times. J is TRBJ2-3 and V is TRBV6-4, with 7 bases aligning to TRBD2. The CDR3 runs 17 residues. Germline assignment: CDR1 MRHNA and CDR2 SNTAGT. V dropped 3 bases and J dropped 2; count of bases not matched to a gene: 11. The CDR3 DNA reads TGTGCCAGCAGTGAAGAGTTGGGGGGAGGGGCCACAGATACGCAGTATTTT. It yields the protein CASSEELGGGATDTQYF.

The chain combines TRBV5-6 with TRBJ1-1; D is undetermined. The ends were cut back, 4 bases at V and 3 bases at J, with 7 bases in the middle. Germline assignment: CDR1 SGHDT and CDR2 YYEEEE. The CDR3 runs 12 residues. CDR3 sequence reads: CASSSDHTEAFF. The DNA of the CDR3 is TGTGCCAGCAGCAGCGACCACACTGAAGCTTTCTTT.

CDR3 loop: CASSLGGLAGGRETQYF. For the CDR3, the DNA is TGTGCCAGCAGCTTGGGGGGACTAGCGGGGGGGCGGGAGACCCAGTACTTC. This sequence joins TRBV7-2 and TRBJ2-5; 16 nucleotides align to TRBD2. V was pared by 3 bases and J by 5 bases, with 6 bases of the junction left unmatched. Looked up from germline, CDR1 is SGHTA and CDR2 is FQGNSA. The CDR3 has 17 amino acids.

The J gene is TRBJ1-2, the V gene TRBV6-5, with a tentative D call TRBD1 (5 bases). The length of the CDR3 is 15 residues. Trimming took 1 base from V and 2 from J, leaving 11 bases between them. Germline CDR1 MNHEY, CDR2 SVGAGI. CDR3: CASSYWQGANYGYTF. CDR3 nucleotide sequence: TGTGCCAGCAGTTACTGGCAGGGCGCGAACTATGGCTACACCTTC.

V is TRBV27 and J is TRBJ1-5, with 8 bases matching TRBD1. Germline V gene data show CDR1 as MNHEY and CDR2 as SMNVEV (reference sequence). V trimming: 4 bases; J trimming: 4 bases; junction bases outside the gene matches: 6. The CDR3 has 15 amino acids. This CDR3 reads CASSSYGQGNQPQHF. CDR3 in DNA: TGTGCCAGCAGTTCCTACGGACAGGGAAATCAGCCCCAGCATTTT.

The chain links TRBV7-9 to TRBJ2-5, with 7 bases lining up with TRBD1. Germline CDR1 and CDR2: SEHNR and FQNEAQ (reference sequence). V lost 3 bases, J lost 3 bases, and 4 bases stayed unmatched. CDR3 length equals 14 residues. The CDR3 nucleotides are TGTGCCAGCAGCTTCTTCGGGACAGAAGAGACCCAGTACTTC. Its protein is CASSFFGTEETQYF.

V is TRBV6-6 and J is TRBJ2-7, with 9 bases aligning to TRBD1. The V and J ends lost 7 bases and 5 bases, in that order; junction bases with no gene match: 9. The germline V gene encodes CDR1 MNHNY and CDR2 SVGAGI (reference sequence). CDR3 length: 14 residues. The CDR3, as DNA: TGTGCCAGCACCCCGGGACAGGGTCGCGACGAGCAGTACTTC. Its protein is CASTPGQGRDEQYF.

This chain connects TRBV6-5 to TRBJ1-2; maybe TRBD1 (5 bases). Trimming left V 5 bases short and J 1 base short, with 5 bases between. The CDR3 runs to 12 residues. Germline values: CDR1 MNHEY, CDR2 SVGAGI. The CDR3, as DNA: TGTGCCAGCAGTGACAGTAACTATGGCTACACCTTC. This translates into CASSDSNYGYTF.

The chain uses TRBV25-1 and TRBJ1-1, with no clear D. The CDR3 is 14 amino acids. The germline CDR1 and CDR2 sequences are MGHDK and SYGVNS. The germline V and J ends were trimmed by 0 bases and 6 bases, with 11 bases remaining between them. CDR3 loop: CASSEYGGPAEAFF. CDR3 DNA: TGTGCCAGCAGTGAATACGGAGGACCGGCTGAAGCTTTCTTT.

In its sample, this clone was seen a few times. CDR3 in DNA: TGTGCCAGCAGCCTAGGGACAGGGCCCTACGAGCAGTACTTC. This gives the protein CASSLGTGPYEQYF. The rearrangement uses TRBV7-3 and TRBJ2-7; 9 bases align to TRBD1. Germline values: CDR1 SGHTA, CDR2 FQGTGA. The CDR3 has 14 residues. With 5 bases clipped from V and 2 bases from J, the junction kept 4 bases outside the gene matches.

This clone showed up just a few times. A junction boundary mismatches the germline segment, possibly from a read error. The gene calls are TRBV7-9 and TRBJ2-2; 9 nucleotides line up with TRBD1. The CDR3 runs to 16 residues. CDR1 and CDR2 (germline): SEHNR, FQNEAQ (reference sequence). CDR3 loop: CSSSSPTGGDTGELFF. The CDR3 coding sequence is TGTTCCAGCAGCTCTCCGACAGGGGGGGACACCGGGGAGCTGTTTTTT.

This chain links TRBV27 with TRBJ2-3; tentatively, D is TRBD1 (6 bases). This CDR3 region has 15 residues. Germline V gene lookup returns CDR1 MNHEY and CDR2 SMNVEV (reference sequence). Trimming left V 7 bases short and J 5 bases short, with 19 bases between. The CDR3: CASNIRVGAGDTQYF. In DNA form, the CDR3 reads TGTGCCAGCAATATTCGAGTGGGGGCCGGAGATACGCAGTATTTT.

V and J are TRBV4-3 and TRBJ2-7, with 8 bases matching TRBD2. The CDR3 is 16 amino acids. Germline-derived CDR1 and CDR2 are LGHNA and YSLEER. Trimming removed 0 bases from V and 2 bases from J; junction bases left unmatched: 6. CDR3 loop: CASSQDFGGGTYEQYF. CDR3 bases: TGCGCCAGCAGCCAAGATTTCGGGGGGGGGACCTACGAGCAGTACTTC.

J is TRBJ1-4 and V is TRBV7-9; the D gene is possibly TRBD1 (5 bases). V was pared by 5 bases and J by 10 bases, with 11 bases between. The CDR3 sequence is 12 residues long. Germline CDR1 reads SEHNR; CDR2 reads FQNEAQ (reference sequence). As DNA, the CDR3 is TGTGCCAGCAGCCGCGGGACCGGAAAACTGTTTTTT. This encodes CASSRGTGKLFF. Full variable domain (missing parts from reference TRBV7-9 and TRBJ1-4): DTGVSQNPRHKITKRGQNVTFRCDPISEHNRLYWYRQTLGQGPEFLTYFQNEAQLEKSRLLSDRFSAERPKGSFSTLEIQRTEQGDSAMYLCASSRGTGKLFFGSGTQLSVL.